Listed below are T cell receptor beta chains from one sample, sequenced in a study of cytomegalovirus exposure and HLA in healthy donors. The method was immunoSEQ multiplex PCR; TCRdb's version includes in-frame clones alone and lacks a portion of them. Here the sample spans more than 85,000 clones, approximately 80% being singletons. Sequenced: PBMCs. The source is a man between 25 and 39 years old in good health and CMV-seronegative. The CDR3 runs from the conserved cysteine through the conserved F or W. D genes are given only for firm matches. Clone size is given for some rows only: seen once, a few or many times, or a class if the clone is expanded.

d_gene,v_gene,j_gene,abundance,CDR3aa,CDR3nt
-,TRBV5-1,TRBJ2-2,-,CASSLNLGNTGELFF,TGCGCCAGCAGCTTGAATCTAGGGAACACCGGGGAGCTGTTTTTT
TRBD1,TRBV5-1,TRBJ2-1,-,CASSALDRGLEQFF,TGCGCCAGCAGCGCCCTCGACAGGGGGCTTGAGCAGTTCTTC
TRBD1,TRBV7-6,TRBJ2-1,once,CASSLPDRPKGEQFF,TGTGCCAGCAGCTTACCGGACAGGCCAAAGGGTGAGCAGTTCTTC
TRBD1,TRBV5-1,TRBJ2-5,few,CASRNGTGVVVTQYF,TGCGCCAGCAGGAACGGGACAGGGGTCGTGGTGACCCAGTACTTC
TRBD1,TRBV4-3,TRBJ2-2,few,CASSQTGPGQLNTGELFF,TGCGCCAGCAGCCAAACGGGCCCGGGACAGCTGAACACCGGGGAGCTGTTTTTT
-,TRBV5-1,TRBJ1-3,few,CASSPPDSTIYF,TGCGCCAGCAGCCCCCCCGATAGCACCATATATTTT
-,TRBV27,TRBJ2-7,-,CATSRVDEQYF,TGTGCCACATCCCGGGTCGACGAGCAGTACTTC
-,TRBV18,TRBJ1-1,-,CASSRKGVANTEAFF,TGTGCCAGCTCACGAAAGGGGGTCGCGAACACTGAAGCTTTCTTT
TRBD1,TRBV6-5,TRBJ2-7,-,CASSYSTGFGLSEQYF,TGTGCCAGCAGTTACTCGACAGGGTTTGGGCTCTCCGAGCAGTACTTC
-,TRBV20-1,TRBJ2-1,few,CSADSYNEQFF,TGCAGTGCGGACAGCTACAATGAGCAGTTCTTC
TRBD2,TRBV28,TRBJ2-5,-,CASRDPGLVPGAQYF,TGTGCCAGCAGGGACCCGGGACTAGTCCCCGGGGCCCAGTACTTC
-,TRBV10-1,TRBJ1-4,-,CASSDAGPEKLFF,TGCGCCAGCAGTGATGCGGGACCCGAAAAACTGTTTTTT
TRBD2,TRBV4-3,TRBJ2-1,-,CASSREHSGERQFF,TGCGCCAGCAGCCGAGAACATAGCGGGGAACGGCAGTTCTTC
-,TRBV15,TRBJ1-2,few,CATSLRQTAYTF,TGTGCCACCAGCCTCCGACAGACCGCCTACACCTTC
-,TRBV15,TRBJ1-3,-,CATSLSGGNTIYF,TGTGCCACCAGCCTTTCCGGGGGAAACACCATATATTTT
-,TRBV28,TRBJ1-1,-,CASSFFPGGAFF,TGTGCCAGCAGTTTTTTTCCGGGTGGGGCTTTCTTT
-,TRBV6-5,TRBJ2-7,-,CASSYSFAEYTYEQYF,TGTGCCAGCAGTTACTCATTTGCGGAATACACCTACGAGCAGTACTTC
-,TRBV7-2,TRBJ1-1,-,CASSRTRQNTEAFF,TGTGCCAGCAGCCGAACGAGACAGAACACTGAAGCTTTCTTT
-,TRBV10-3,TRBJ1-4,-,CAISPQARNEKLFF,TGTGCCATCAGCCCACAGGCTCGTAATGAAAAACTGTTTTTT
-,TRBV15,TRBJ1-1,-,CATSRKPMNTEAFF,TGTGCCACCAGCAGGAAGCCCATGAACACTGAAGCTTTCTTT
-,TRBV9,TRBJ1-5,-,CASSETGKGQPQHF,TGTGCCAGCAGCGAAACAGGGAAGGGTCAGCCCCAGCATTTT
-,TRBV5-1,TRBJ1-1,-,CASQRGGRDTEAFF,TGCGCCAGCCAAAGAGGGGGGAGGGACACTGAAGCTTTCTTT
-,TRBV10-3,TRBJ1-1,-,CAISESGVNTEAFF,TGTGCCATCAGTGAGTCAGGGGTAAACACTGAAGCTTTCTTT
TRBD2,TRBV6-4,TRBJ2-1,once,CASSEAGGSYNEQFF,TGTGCCAGCAGTGAAGCGGGGGGCTCCTACAATGAGCAGTTCTTC
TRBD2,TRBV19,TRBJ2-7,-,CASSGTGLAGGFSYEQYF,TGTGCCAGTAGTGGAACGGGACTAGCGGGGGGCTTCTCCTACGAGCAGTACTTC
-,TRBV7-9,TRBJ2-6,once,CASSQGANVLTF,TGTGCCAGCAGCCAAGGGGCCAACGTCCTGACTTTC
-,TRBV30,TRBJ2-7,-,CAFHKGRGAVYEQYF,TGTGCCTTCCACAAAGGAAGGGGTGCAGTATACGAGCAGTACTTC
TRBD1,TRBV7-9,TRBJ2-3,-,CASRQGAWDTQYF,TGTGCCAGCAGGCAGGGGGCCTGGGATACGCAGTATTTT
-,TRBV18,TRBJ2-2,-,CASSPRGARTGELFF,TGTGCCAGCTCACCACGAGGAGCTAGGACCGGGGAGCTGTTTTTT
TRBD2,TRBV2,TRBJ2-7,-,CASNVGGASLQSYEQYF,TGTGCCAGCAACGTGGGAGGGGCTAGCTTACAGTCCTACGAGCAGTACTTC
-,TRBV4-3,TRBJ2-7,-,CASSQSAGRSYEQYF,TGCGCCAGCAGCCAATCTGCGGGACGCTCCTACGAGCAGTACTTC
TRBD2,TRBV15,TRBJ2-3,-,CATSTSGSTDTQYF,TGTGCCACCAGCACTAGCGGTAGCACAGATACGCAGTATTTT
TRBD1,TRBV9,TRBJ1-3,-,CASSLGQGSGNTIYF,TGTGCCAGCAGCCTTGGACAGGGCTCTGGAAACACCATATATTTT
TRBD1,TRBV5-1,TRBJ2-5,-,CASSQGTVQETQYF,TGCGCCAGCAGCCAAGGGACAGTTCAAGAGACCCAGTACTTC
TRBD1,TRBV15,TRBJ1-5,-,CATSRDGQGGYQPQHF,TGTGCCACCAGCAGAGATGGGCAGGGGGGCTATCAGCCCCAGCATTTT
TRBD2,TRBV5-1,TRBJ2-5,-,CASTKGLAGRETQYF,TGCGCCAGCACCAAGGGACTAGCGGGGCGGGAGACCCAGTACTTC
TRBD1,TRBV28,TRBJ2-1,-,CASSYTGTGFNEQFF,TGTGCCAGCAGTTATACCGGGACAGGGTTCAATGAGCAGTTCTTC
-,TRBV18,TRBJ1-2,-,CASSPFEANYGYTF,TGTGCCAGCTCACCCTTCGAGGCAAACTATGGCTACACCTTC
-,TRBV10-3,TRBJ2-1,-,CAISEHNRSYNEQFF,TGTGCCATCAGTGAGCACAACCGCTCCTACAATGAGCAGTTCTTC
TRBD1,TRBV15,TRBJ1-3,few,CATRQGHSGNTIYF,TGTGCCACCCGACAGGGGCACTCTGGAAACACCATATATTTT
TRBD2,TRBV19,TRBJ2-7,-,CASSTGSGLAGGYEQYF,TGTGCCAGTAGTACCGGCTCAGGACTAGCGGGGGGTTACGAGCAGTACTTC
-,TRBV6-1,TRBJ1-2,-,CASEGGSIGYTF,TGTGCCAGTGAAGGAGGCAGCATTGGCTACACCTTC
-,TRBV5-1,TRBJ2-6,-,CASSLWQGGRSGANVLTF,TGCGCCAGCAGCTTGTGGCAGGGGGGTCGCTCTGGGGCCAACGTCCTGACTTTC
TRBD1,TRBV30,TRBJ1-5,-,CAWSVSGGLEPQHF,TGTGCCTGGAGTGTTTCAGGGGGGCTAGAGCCCCAGCATTTT
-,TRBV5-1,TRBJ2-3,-,CASSPGSGRSTDTQYF,TGCGCCAGCAGCCCCGGTAGCGGAAGGAGCACAGATACGCAGTATTTT
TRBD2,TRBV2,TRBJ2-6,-,CATAGVGANVLTF,TGTGCCACCGCGGGGGTCGGGGCCAACGTCCTGACTTTC
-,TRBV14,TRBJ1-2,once,CASSQVSGDDYYGYTF,TGTGCCAGCAGCCAAGTTTCAGGGGATGATTACTATGGCTACACCTTC
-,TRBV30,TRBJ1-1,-,CAWSTGFGNTEAFF,TGTGCCTGGAGCACAGGGTTCGGGAACACTGAAGCTTTCTTT
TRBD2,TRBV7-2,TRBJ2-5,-,CASSPGTSGSSSETQYF,TGTGCCAGCAGCCCGGGGACTAGCGGGAGCAGTTCGGAGACCCAGTACTTC